Listed here are 16 T cell receptor beta chains from one sample, sequenced in a study of cytomegalovirus exposure and HLA in healthy donors. The PCR was carried out with 60 Vbeta primers and 13 Jbeta primers. Using immunoSEQ multiplex PCR, the repertoire was profiled, and TCRdb retains in-frame clones only, with some absent. The sample has 150,000 to 200,000 clones, over 75% seen once; the top ten hold 3.5% to 5%. The sequencing sample was made of PBMCs. All receptors come from a man aged 35 to 55 in good health and CMV-seronegative.

This clone was detected only a few times. The V gene is TRBV13, the J gene TRBJ2-3, with TRBD2 identical over 9 bases. The trim removed 2 bases at V and 6 bases at J, leaving 6 bases unmatched. This CDR3 spans 15 amino acids. Germline V gene lookup returns CDR1 PRHDT and CDR2 FYEKMQ (reference sequence). The CDR3 reads CASSLPSGASDTQYF. CDR3 DNA: TGTGCCAGCAGCTTACCTAGCGGGGCGTCGGATACGCAGTATTTT.

The chain uses TRBV9 and TRBJ1-1; D unresolved. CDR3 length: 15 residues. Trimming took 0 bases from V and 3 from J, leaving 12 bases between them. Germline V lookup: CDR1 SGDLS, CDR2 YYNGEE. CDR3 in amino acids: CASSVVGQPDTEAFF. The CDR3 DNA is TGTGCCAGCAGCGTAGTGGGCCAGCCCGACACTGAAGCTTTCTTT.

This sequence joins TRBV27 and TRBJ2-7, with D possibly being TRBD2 (5 bases). The germline gives CDR1 MNHEY, CDR2 SMNVEV (reference sequence). V was cut by 4 bases and J by 5 bases, with 6 bases left in between. This CDR3 has 11 amino acids. As DNA, the CDR3 is TGTGCCAGCAGTTCGGGGAACGAGCAGTACTTC. Its translation is CASSSGNEQYF.

The CDR3 is CASSLPAGSGNTIYF. For the CDR3, the DNA is TGTGCCAGCAGCTTGCCAGCAGGTTCTGGAAACACCATATATTTT. The chain links TRBV5-4 to TRBJ1-3; D is unclear. This CDR3 has 15 residues. With 1 base removed from V and 1 base from J, the gap between germline ends came to 9 bases. CDR1 and CDR2 from the germline V gene are SGHNT and YYREEE (reference sequence).

This clone was picked up a small number of times. J is TRBJ2-1 and V is TRBV11-3; no clear D gene. The CDR3 contains 13 residues. Germline-derived CDR1 and CDR2 are SGHNT and YENEEA. Trimming took off 5 bases at V and 8 bases at J, with 13 bases between the two ends. The CDR3 loop reads CASSPSSPDEQFF. As DNA, the CDR3 is TGTGCCAGCAGCCCTTCCAGTCCCGATGAGCAGTTCTTC.

J is TRBJ2-7 and V is TRBV19; 9 bases match TRBD1. This CDR3 has 18 residues. The trim removed 1 base at V and 7 bases at J, leaving 17 bases unmatched. Germline V lookup: CDR1 LNHDA, CDR2 SQIVND (reference sequence). DNA for the CDR3: TGTGCCAGTAGTATAGTCCTTTCCTCAGGGACAGGGTTCGGAGAGCAGTACTTC. Its translation is CASSIVLSSGTGFGEQYF.

This clone was counted only a few times. This chain joins TRBV4-2 and TRBJ2-3, with D perhaps matching TRBD1 (7 bases). Germline V gene lookup returns CDR1 LGHNA and CDR2 YNFKEQ. The CDR3 is made up of 17 amino acids. V shed 0 bases and J shed 5 bases, with 18 bases lying between them. CDR3 bases: TGTGCCAGCAGCCAAGATCCTTCCATCCAGGGGGGAGATACGCAGTATTTT. Translation: CASSQDPSIQGGDTQYF.

The CDR3 sequence is CASSQDFDKVTPLHF. CDR3 sequence (DNA): TGCGCCAGCAGCCAAGATTTTGACAAGGTAACACCCCTCCACTTT. This sequence joins TRBV4-3 and TRBJ1-6; no clear D gene. Germline V gene sequence: CDR1 LGHNA, CDR2 YSLEER. CDR3 length equals 15 residues. V was cut by 0 bases and J by 11 bases, with 14 bases left in between.

The chain uses TRBV7-3 and TRBJ1-1, with 10 bases identical to TRBD1. The V and J ends lost 6 bases and 0 bases, in that order; junction bases with no gene match: 7. Germline V gives CDR1 SGHTA, CDR2 FQGTGA. This CDR3 is 16 amino acids long. Here the CDR3 DNA reads TGTGCCAGCAGGCGGACAGGGGGTTACCTGAACACTGAAGCTTTCTTT. Protein sequence: CASRRTGGYLNTEAFF.

This clone is a singleton in its sample. The chain combines TRBV5-6 with TRBJ2-7, with D possibly TRBD1 on 5 matching bases. CDR3 length: 14 residues. Germline V gives CDR1 SGHDT, CDR2 YYEEEE. Trimming shortened V by 4 bases and J by 0 bases, and 11 bases separated the two germline ends. CDR3: CASSPPDNSYEQYF. The CDR3 DNA sequence: TGTGCCAGCAGCCCCCCGGACAACTCCTACGAGCAGTACTTC.

The chain carries TRBV7-6 and TRBJ1-5, with 9 bases fitting TRBD1. The CDR3 contains 14 residues. The V gene end was trimmed by 2 bases and the J gene end by 16 bases; junction bases not matched to a gene: 12. Per the germline V gene, CDR1 is SGHVS and CDR2 is FNYEAQ. The CDR3 DNA is TGTGCCAGCAGCTTACCGAAAGGACAGGGGACATTACATTTT. It codes for CASSLPKGQGTLHF. The full variable domain, completed using reference TRBV7-6 and TRBJ1-5, is GAGVSQSPRYKVTKRGQDVALRCDPISGHVSLYWYRQALGQGPEFLTYFNYEAQQDKSGLPNDRFSAERPEGSISTLTIQRTEQRDSAMYRCASSLPKGQGTLHFGDGTRLSIL.

The rearrangement links TRBV6-1 to TRBJ1-3, with 8 positions matching TRBD1. The CDR3 runs to 17 residues. Germline CDR1 MNHNS, CDR2 SASEGT. The junction had 9 bases not matched to a gene; V was cut back by 1 base and J by 4 bases. DNA of the CDR3: TGTGCCAGCAGTGAAGGGACAGGGCGGTTTAGGGGAAACACCATATATTTT. This encodes CASSEGTGRFRGNTIYF.

The chain has TRBV7-2 and TRBJ1-2, with TRBD1 matching over 9 bases. Germline V gene sequence: CDR1 SGHTA, CDR2 FQGNSA. Unmatched junction bases numbered 10, after V lost 5 bases and J lost 6 bases. The CDR3 length is 15 residues. In nucleotides, the CDR3 is TGTGCCAGCAGCCGACAGGGGGAAAAGGAAGATGGCTACACCTTC. Translation: CASSRQGEKEDGYTF. Variable domain in full (rest from reference TRBV7-2 and TRBJ1-2): GAGVSQSPSNKVTEKGKDVELRCDPISGHTALYWYRQSLGQGLEFLIYFQGNSAPDKSGLPSDRFSAERTGGSVSTLTIQRTQQEDSAVYLCASSRQGEKEDGYTFGSGTRLTVV.

This clone has just one count. The V call is TRBV9, the J call TRBJ1-4, with D tentatively TRBD1 (6 bases). Trimming removed 3 bases at V and 4 bases at J, with 10 bases between. CDR1 SGDLS and CDR2 YYNGEE come from the germline V gene. This CDR3 spans 14 amino acids. In nucleotides, the CDR3 is TGTGCCAGCAGCGATGGGGGCTTTAATGAAAAACTGTTTTTT. Its protein is CASSDGGFNEKLFF.

This clone was observed a single time. CDR3 protein: CASNPDRVYEQYF. The CDR3 region has the DNA TGTGCCAGCAACCCGGACAGGGTCTACGAGCAGTACTTC. The chain employs TRBV21-1 and TRBJ2-7; the DNA was not used to check the table's D call, TRBD1. TRBV21-1 is labeled a pseudogene. This CDR3 spans 13 amino acids.

This clone turned up a few times. This chain connects TRBV30 to TRBJ1-3; a weak D match, TRBD1 (6 bases). V was shortened by 3 bases and J by 3 bases, with 12 bases between the two germline ends. This CDR3 has 14 residues. From germline, CDR1 is GTSNPN and CDR2 SVGIG (reference sequence). CDR3 loop: CAWRAGQRGNTIYF. The CDR3 coding sequence is TGTGCCTGGAGGGCCGGACAGCGTGGAAACACCATATATTTT.